The sequence of this T cell receptor (beta chain) was determined in a study of blood T cell repertoires in COVID-19. Study overall: From T cells, B-cell-depleted T cells, or PBMCs came the material, which was cDNA or gDNA.

This CDR3 has 15 amino acids. The germline gives CDR1 SGHRS, CDR2 YFSETQ. Trimming removed 5 bases at V and 1 base at J, with 14 bases between. Per the study methods: Nucleated cell number was recorded as an estimate derived from reference gene primer amplification. Data came from immunoSEQ multiplex PCR; TCRdb stores just in-frame clones and leaves some out. V, J and clone size are those of that table, while D and trimming were read from the DNA. The sample holds tens of thousands of clones, approximately 91% seen once. The sample taken for sequencing was peripheral blood. The sequence came from a woman aged 80 or older with active or convalescent COVID-19. The V gene is TRBV5-1, the J gene TRBJ2-3; D not resolved. The CDR3 nucleotides read TGCGCCAGCAGAGCCTTTTCCCGGGGCACAGATACGCAGTATTTT. It yields the protein CASRAFSRGTDTQYF. Complete variable domain (other parts from reference TRBV5-1 and TRBJ2-3): KAGVTQTPRYLIKTRGQQVTLSCSPISGHRSVSWYQQTPGQGLQFLFEYFSETQRNKGNFPGRFSGRQFSNSRSEMNVSTLELGDSALYLCASRAFSRGTDTQYFGPGTRLTVL.